This T cell receptor beta chain was recovered during a study of T cells after posttransplantation cyclophosphamide. Regarding the study as a whole: Donor CD8+ memory clones often dominated recipient blood repertoires at later times.

Remarks on this clone: The target antigen is unknown.

CDR3 size: 15 residues. The V and J ends lost 6 bases and 1 base, in that order; junction bases with no gene match: 8. Germline CDR1 reads SGHAT; CDR2 reads FQNNGV. Treatment was busulfan-fludarabine conditioning, a marrow graft, and cyclophosphamide on days +3 and +4. Here immunoSEQ multiplex PCR was the method, and the copy in TCRdb shows in-frame clones only, minus some. Counted here are tens of thousands of clones, more than 70% occurring once; the ten biggest clones make up 7% to 8.5%. Sequenced here: CD4+ T cells sorted from blood, sampled approximately 1,900 days after a stem cell transplant with posttransplant cyclophosphamide. The V gene is TRBV11-2, the J gene TRBJ1-1, with 7 bases that match TRBD1. The sequence derives from a female patient in her 40s who received an allogeneic stem cell transplant from a related donor, was CMV-positive, and had no GVHD. The graft donor may have given rise to some T cells. CDR3 in DNA: TGTGCCAGCAGTCCTCTCAGGGGGAAGAACACTGAAGCTTTCTTT. Translated: CASSPLRGKNTEAFF. Full variable domain (rest looked up from reference TRBV11-2 and TRBJ1-1): EAGVAQSPRYKIIEKRQSVAFWCNPISGHATLYWYQQILGQGPKLLIQFQNNGVVDDSQLPKDRFSAERLKGVDSTLKIQPAKLEDSAVYLCASSPLRGKNTEAFFGQGTRLTVV.